This record concerns one T cell receptor beta chain sequence. Its antigen is unknown. There are no base qualities to consult, and no much larger clone falls within one base. Participants in the prospective study were enrolled through a virtual design, were aged about 18 to 90 years, and lived in fewer than 30 United States geographic areas. Cohort assignment in the prospective study relied on participant-reported clinical history from a screening survey and a study questionnaire. Exposed participants had been in contact, within 2 weeks of entering the study, with a person who had a PCR-confirmed or clinician-diagnosed case of COVID-19. Mobile phlebotomists in the prospective study collected whole blood, serum and a nasopharyngeal or oropharyngeal swab from every participant. Participants in the prospective study had the option to provide additional blood draws and questionnaires over a roughly 2-month period. Blood samples from the prospective study were shipped frozen or at room temperature prior to DNA extraction.

This sample was included in a study of blood T cell repertoires in COVID-19 (dated by TCRdb to 2018 to 2020). Regarding the complete study: The collaborator samples originated in the United States, Italy and Spain and spanned the acute and convalescent phases of COVID-19. The prospective study material was composed of cDNA or gDNA derived from T cells, B-cell-depleted T cells, or PBMCs. Deeply sampled blood TCRbeta repertoires from subjects exposed to, actively infected with, or recovered from COVID-19 were included in the dataset. The repertoires were made available in a free public database intended to serve as a resource for research on the immune response to SARS-CoV-2. Samples came from the ongoing ImmuneRACE study (first 160 participants) plus 1,254 subjects from 6 global collaborators. The sample metadata nearly always contained a de-identified subject ID, COVID-19 status, age in years and sex. HLA class I and class II types, where available, came from metadata supplied by the sample provider rather than from assay-based typing.

Overall results and qualifications from the work: The amount of clinical and demographic metadata varied by source and participant and was provided uncurated.

The immunoSEQ Assay, a bias-controlled multiplex PCR, was used to amplify TCRbeta CDR3 regions from genomic DNA. The original methods were these. The number of nucleated cells in each sample was estimated from the amplification of reference gene primers within the assay. Sequence reads were collapsed and filtered to measure the absolute abundance of every unique TCRbeta CDR3 rearrangement. For each sample, productive Simpson clonality was calculated as the square root of Simpson's diversity index across productive rearrangements. TCRdb stores this immuneACCESS table with in-frame sequences only. Part of the clones is absent; in the studies checked, under half of the shortfall reflects unresolved V genes, and no reason is known for the rest. D and trimming come from the DNA, and the V and J calls and clone size come from that table. This sample is represented by a few hundred thousand clones; approximately 88% of them were singletons. The ten largest clones add up to about 2.9% of the sample.

The TCR sequence derives from a woman aged 40 to 50 who had been exposed to COVID-19. Material: PBMCs or T cells enriched from blood (not recorded which).

The CDR3: CASSPGTGIYGYTF. The nucleotide sequence is given as TGTGCCAGCAGCCCCGGGACAGGGATCTATGGCTACACCTTC. Recombination connected TRBV7-3 to TRBJ1-2; TRBD1 lines up with 9 middle nucleotides. The CDR3 runs 14 amino acids, cysteine and phenylalanine included. Only the CDR3 part of the read is kept: 42 bases, read in frame from the first base. The germline V gene provides CDR1 SGHTA and CDR2 FQGTGA. Germline trimming amounts to 5 bases on V and 4 bases on J, with 5 as the count of junction bases outside the gene matches.